One sample yielded the 23 T cell receptor beta chains listed below, sequenced in a study of T cell changes during pregnancy in multiple sclerosis. Method: immunoSEQ multiplex PCR; TCRdb's copy keeps in-frame clones and lacks some. Of roughly 48,000 clones in the sample, around 94% were seen once. The specimen was CD4+ T cells from peripheral blood mononuclear cells, collected in the first trimester of pregnancy. The source of these receptors is a female donor with multiple sclerosis, enrolled in a pregnancy study.

The chain links TRBV7-2 to TRBJ1-1, with 11 bases matching TRBD1. Germline trimming cut 4 bases from V and 1 base from J; bases unmatched to any gene: 11. The germline gives CDR1 SGHTA, CDR2 FQGNSA. CDR3 length: 18 residues. CDR3 bases: TGTGCCAGCAGCTCGGACAGGGGGCGCGGTTGGACGAACACTGAAGCTTTCTTT. Its protein product is CASSSDRGRGWTNTEAFF.

This rearrangement joins TRBV6-5 to TRBJ1-1, with D hard to call. V gave up 2 bases and J gave up 1 base, with 5 bases separating them. Germline lookup yields CDR1 MNHEY and CDR2 SVGAGI. This CDR3 region has 13 residues. The CDR3 loop reads CASSYPGNTEAFF. For the CDR3, the DNA is TGTGCCAGCAGTTACCCCGGGAACACTGAAGCTTTCTTT.

The chain combines TRBV5-5 with TRBJ2-1; 9 nucleotides align to TRBD2. The CDR3 contains 17 residues. The germline gives CDR1 SGHKS, CDR2 YYEKEE (reference sequence). Unmatched junction bases numbered 10, after V lost 4 bases and J lost 2 bases. CDR3 region: CASSEILAGDTYNEQFF. DNA of the CDR3: TGTGCCAGCAGCGAGATATTAGCGGGGGACACCTACAATGAGCAGTTCTTC.

This chain uses TRBV5-5 with TRBJ2-7; D might be TRBD1 (7 bases). Trimming took 3 bases from V and 3 from J, leaving 16 bases between them. Germline V gives CDR1 SGHKS, CDR2 YYEKEE (reference sequence). CDR3 length: 15 residues. CDR3 DNA: TGTGCCAGCAGCTACAACGGACAGGAGGGCTACGAGCAGTACTTC. Its protein product is CASSYNGQEGYEQYF.

The rearrangement links TRBV15 to TRBJ1-2, with D possibly being TRBD1 (5 bases). CDR1 and CDR2 (germline): LNHNV, YYDKDF (reference sequence). The CDR3 runs to 13 residues. Trimming took 5 bases from V and 2 from J, leaving 9 bases between them. The DNA for the CDR3 is TGTGCCACCAGCGCCCGGGGGAACTATGGCTACACCTTC. Amino acids: CATSARGNYGYTF. Complete variable domain (other parts from reference TRBV15 and TRBJ1-2): DAMVIQNPRYQVTQFGKPVTLSCSQTLNHNVMYWYQQKSSQAPKLLFHYYDKDFNNEADTPDNFQSRRPNTSFCFLDIRSPGLGDTAMYLCATSARGNYGYTFGSGTRLTVV.

The chain joins TRBV6-5 to TRBJ1-1; 10 bases align to TRBD1. J lost 3 bases, V lost 7 bases, and 8 bases had no gene match. CDR3 length: 15 residues. Germline CDR1 MNHEY, CDR2 SVGAGI. DNA for the CDR3: TGTGCCAGCAATAGGGGGACAGGGGTGGACACTGAAGCTTTCTTT. Protein product: CASNRGTGVDTEAFF.

The V and J genes are TRBV6-1 and TRBJ2-2; 9 bases agree with TRBD1. Germline CDR1 reads MNHNS; CDR2 reads SASEGT. Losses at the gene ends were 4 bases for V and 6 bases for J; bases not matched to a gene: 0. The CDR3 sequence is 13 residues long. CDR3 nucleotides: TGTGCCAGCAGTGGACAGGGGGCCGGGGAGCTGTTTTTT. Amino acid sequence: CASSGQGAGELFF.

This clone has just one count. The chain has TRBV2 and TRBJ2-1, with 8 bases that match TRBD2. The CDR3 loop spans 16 amino acids. V was pared by 6 bases and J by 2 bases, with 9 bases of the junction left unmatched. Germline loops: CDR1 SNHLY, CDR2 FYNNEI. The CDR3 region is CASSPSSGGAYNEQFF. In DNA, the CDR3 is TGTGCCAGCAGCCCCTCTTCCGGGGGGGCCTACAATGAGCAGTTCTTC.

The V call is TRBV6-5, the J call TRBJ1-2; weak D call: TRBD1 (5 bases). The CDR3 has 12 residues. Deletions cut 7 bases from V and 9 bases from J, with 15 bases between. The V gene's germline CDR1 is MNHEY and CDR2 SVGAGI. CDR3 DNA: TGTGCCAGCACCATACGTGGACAAAGCTACACCTTC. Translating gives CASTIRGQSYTF.

This chain links TRBV30 with TRBJ1-5; possibly TRBD1 for D (6 bases). Germline CDR1 GTSNPN, CDR2 SVGIG (reference sequence). Trimming took off 1 base at V and 5 bases at J, with 9 bases between the two ends. The CDR3 is 13 amino acids. The CDR3 bases are TGTGCCTGGAGTGGCGCAGGGGATCAGCCCCAGCATTTT. Protein product: CAWSGAGDQPQHF.

This chain joins TRBV2 and TRBJ2-5; weak D call: TRBD2 (6 bases). The CDR3 loop spans 15 amino acids. The V and J ends lost 2 bases and 2 bases respectively, with 12 bases between them. Germline V CDR1 and CDR2: SNHLY, FYNNEI. CDR3 in amino acids: CASSEFGGGQETQYF. Written as DNA, the CDR3 is TGTGCCAGCAGTGAATTCGGGGGAGGACAAGAGACCCAGTACTTC.

This clone appeared a single time. This rearrangement joins TRBV5-1 to TRBJ2-5, with TRBD1 identical over 7 bases. The J segment lost 3 bases and the V segment lost 3 bases, leaving 8 bases of the junction unmatched. This CDR3 spans 15 amino acids. The germline V gene encodes CDR1 SGHRS and CDR2 YFSETQ. CDR3 amino acids: CASSSQGDRKETQYF. The CDR3 coding sequence is TGCGCCAGCAGCTCCCAAGGGGACAGAAAAGAGACCCAGTACTTC.

The chain carries TRBV30 and TRBJ2-5; 8 bases are a match to TRBD1. This CDR3 is built from 16 residues. The junction had 9 bases not matched to a gene; V was cut back by 1 base and J by 2 bases. Germline assignment: CDR1 GTSNPN and CDR2 SVGIG (reference sequence). The CDR3, as DNA: TGTGCCTGGAGTGGGGGTCCGGGACAGGAACAAGAGACCCAGTACTTC. Translated, it gives CAWSGGPGQEQETQYF. Full variable domain (rest looked up from reference TRBV30 and TRBJ2-5): SQTIHQWPATLVQPVGSPLSLECTVEGTSNPNLYWYRQAAGRGLQLLFYSVGIGQISSEVPQNLSASRPQDRQFILSSKKLLLSDSGFYLCAWSGGPGQEQETQYFGPGTRLLVL.

The rearrangement joins TRBV6-5 to TRBJ2-2; weak D call: TRBD1 (6 bases). V was clipped by 2 bases and J by 5 bases, with 12 bases between them. There are 15 residues in the CDR3. CDR1 MNHEY and CDR2 SVGAGI come from the germline V gene. The CDR3 bases are TGTGCCAGCAGTTACGGCAGGGGTTGGACCGGGGAGCTGTTTTTT. Translation: CASSYGRGWTGELFF.

The sample holds a few counts of this clone. V is TRBV2 and J is TRBJ2-2; TRBD2 aligns across 9 bases. V shed 1 base and J 0 bases; nucleotides not matched to a gene: 9. Germline CDR1 is SNHLY and CDR2 is FYNNEI. The CDR3 runs 19 residues. Written as DNA, the CDR3 is TGTGCCAGCAGTGAAGGGCGGCTAGCGGGGCGACCGAACACCGGGGAGCTGTTTTTT. This gives the protein CASSEGRLAGRPNTGELFF.

The chain recombines TRBV4-1 with TRBJ2-2; the match to TRBD2 covers 11 bases. The V gene end was trimmed by 2 bases and the J gene end by 4 bases; junction bases not matched to a gene: 6. This CDR3 has 17 amino acids. Germline CDR1 and CDR2: MGHRA and YSYEKL. CDR3 sequence reads: CASSQIAGGLGTGELFF. For the CDR3, the DNA is TGCGCCAGCAGCCAAATAGCGGGGGGGCTCGGCACCGGGGAGCTGTTTTTT.

The CDR3 bases are TGTGCCAGCAGTCTGGGGGGAGGCTATGGCTACACCTTC. It codes for CASSLGGGYGYTF. J is TRBJ1-2 and V is TRBV27; tentative D call: TRBD1 (5 bases). The germline V gene has CDR1 MNHEY and CDR2 SMNVEV (reference sequence). The CDR3 is made up of 13 amino acids. V shed 5 bases and J shed 4 bases, with 11 bases lying between them.

The gene calls are TRBV5-1 and TRBJ1-6, with D perhaps matching TRBD1 (6 bases). Germline V gene lookup returns CDR1 SGHRS and CDR2 YFSETQ. The CDR3 sequence is 16 residues long. The V end was cut by 2 bases, the J end by 5 bases, with 14 bases between. CDR3 residues: CASSFYTGQNNSPLHF. The CDR3 region has the DNA TGCGCCAGCAGCTTCTATACCGGACAGAATAATTCACCCCTCCACTTT. Full variable domain (missing parts from reference TRBV5-1 and TRBJ1-6): KAGVTQTPRYLIKTRGQQVTLSCSPISGHRSVSWYQQTPGQGLQFLFEYFSETQRNKGNFPGRFSGRQFSNSRSEMNVSTLELGDSALYLCASSFYTGQNNSPLHFGNGTRLTVT.

J is TRBJ2-6 and V is TRBV19; 7 bases fit TRBD1. The CDR3 has 15 amino acids. J was trimmed by 4 bases and V by 8 bases; bases with no gene match: 8. Germline V gene lookup returns CDR1 LNHDA and CDR2 SQIVND (reference sequence). CDR3 nucleotide sequence: TGTGCCAGTGTAGACAGGGCAGCGGGGGCCAACGTCCTGACTTTC. The encoded protein is CASVDRAAGANVLTF. Full variable domain (rest looked up from reference TRBV19 and TRBJ2-6): DGGITQSPKYLFRKEGQNVTLSCEQNLNHDAMYWYRQDPGQGLRLIYYSQIVNDFQKGDIAEGYSVSREKKESFPLTVTSAQKNPTAFYLCASVDRAAGANVLTFGAGSRLTVL.

The chain recombines TRBV5-4 with TRBJ2-5; TRBD2 aligns across 9 bases. The V gene end was trimmed by 4 bases and the J gene end by 3 bases; junction bases not matched to a gene: 10. The V gene's germline CDR1 is SGHNT and CDR2 YYREEE (reference sequence). The CDR3 is 16 residues long. The CDR3 here is CASSVFGGGAEETQYF. Written as DNA, the CDR3 is TGTGCCAGCAGCGTCTTCGGCGGGGGGGCGGAAGAGACCCAGTACTTC.

The chain carries TRBV7-8 and TRBJ1-5; the match to TRBD1 covers 8 bases. The CDR3 contains 15 residues. Trimming took 6 bases from V and 0 from J; bases not matched to a gene: 4. Germline V CDR1 and CDR2: SGHVS, FQNEAQ. The CDR3 region is CASRKDRVSNQPQHF. In DNA, the CDR3 is TGTGCCAGCAGAAAGGACAGGGTTAGCAATCAGCCCCAGCATTTT.

The chain carries TRBV10-1 and TRBJ1-2, with D possibly matching TRBD1 (5 bases). V lost 1 base and J lost 5, with 14 bases in between. Germline assignment: CDR1 WNHNN and CDR2 SYGVQD (reference sequence). The CDR3 sequence is 15 residues long. In DNA form, the CDR3 reads TGCGCCAGCAGTGAGTGGTTGACAGCTCCGTATGGCTACACCTTC. Translated, it gives CASSEWLTAPYGYTF.

The chain is built from TRBV7-3 and TRBJ2-5; D call uncertain. Germline V gene data show CDR1 as SGHTA and CDR2 as FQGTGA. The CDR3 has 13 residues. The V and J ends lost 3 bases and 4 bases respectively, with 9 bases between them. In DNA form, the CDR3 reads TGTGCCAGCAGCTTGAGTGCCCCAGAGACCCAGTACTTC. As protein: CASSLSAPETQYF. Together with reference TRBV7-3 and TRBJ2-5, the CDR3 gives the full variable domain: GAGVSQTPSNKVTEKGKYVELRCDPISGHTALYWYRQSLGQGPEFLIYFQGTGAADDSGLPNDRFFAVRPEGSVSTLKIQRTERGDSAVYLCASSLSAPETQYFGPGTRLLVL.